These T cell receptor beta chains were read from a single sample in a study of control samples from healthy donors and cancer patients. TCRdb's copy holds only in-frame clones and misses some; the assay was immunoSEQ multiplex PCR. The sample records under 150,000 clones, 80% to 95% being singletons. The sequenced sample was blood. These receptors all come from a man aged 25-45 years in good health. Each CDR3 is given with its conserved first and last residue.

cdr3_aa: CASRVSGGDEQYF; v_call: TRBV7-9; j_call: TRBJ2-7
cdr3_aa: CASSGGSVARSNQPQHF; v_call: TRBV23-1; j_call: TRBJ1-5
cdr3_aa: CASSLGQGYQPQHF; v_call: TRBV28; j_call: TRBJ1-5
cdr3_aa: CASSARQGKGVGNQPQHF; v_call: TRBV27; j_call: TRBJ1-5
cdr3_aa: CASSQDLGRNTDTQYF; v_call: TRBV4-2; j_call: TRBJ2-3
cdr3_aa: CASSYSSAGELFF; v_call: TRBV5-6; j_call: TRBJ2-2
cdr3_aa: CASSFYGGVSTDTQYF; v_call: TRBV27; j_call: TRBJ2-3
cdr3_aa: CASTPTTDTQYF; v_call: TRBV12-3/TRBV12-4; j_call: TRBJ2-3
cdr3_aa: CARDRQGCYEQYF; v_call: TRBV24-1; j_call: TRBJ2-7
cdr3_aa: CASRFYSGRAVNEQFF; v_call: TRBV7-9; j_call: TRBJ2-1
cdr3_aa: CASTSGFGYGYTF; v_call: TRBV28; j_call: TRBJ1-2
cdr3_aa: CASSLDQGASGELFF; v_call: TRBV5-1; j_call: TRBJ2-2
cdr3_aa: CASSERPGAQFDSPLHF; v_call: TRBV2; j_call: TRBJ1-6
cdr3_aa: CASSQQTGDYGYTF; v_call: TRBV4-1; j_call: TRBJ1-2
cdr3_aa: CASRPTVNTEAFF; v_call: TRBV6-5; j_call: TRBJ1-1
cdr3_aa: CASSQQGNQPQHF; v_call: TRBV25-1; j_call: TRBJ1-5
cdr3_aa: CASGQGLNSPLHF; v_call: TRBV19; j_call: TRBJ1-6
cdr3_aa: CASSRVLQSETQYF; v_call: TRBV6-5; j_call: TRBJ2-5
cdr3_aa: CASRRTGGHPYEQYF; v_call: TRBV28; j_call: TRBJ2-7
cdr3_aa: CASKIFDEAFF; v_call: TRBV12-3/TRBV12-4; j_call: TRBJ1-1
cdr3_aa: CASSLVRGRYTEAFF; v_call: TRBV7-8; j_call: TRBJ1-1
cdr3_aa: CASSQRPGFGPGELFF; v_call: TRBV23-1; j_call: TRBJ2-2